Here is one T cell receptor (beta chain) with its context. Its specificity is unknown. The data belong to a study of T-cell reconstitution after alpha-beta-depleted transplantation in children. Overall study results and limits: Some patients' high day-60 TCRbeta diversity was attributed to recipient cells surviving conditioning. About two months after transplant, alpha-beta T cells reportedly came from several hundred expanded graft clones. One year after transplant, T-cell counts and diversity came mostly from newly produced T cells.

Using unique molecular identifiers, the investigators prepared the TCRbeta library. One entry per CDR3 protein, called by TCRdb with MiXCR from the PCR reads. Of hundreds of thousands of distinct CDR3 sequences in the sample, 15% to 20% were seen once. This CDR3 has 13 residues. With 7 bases removed from V and 3 bases from J, the gap between germline ends came to 15 bases. Germline-derived CDR1 and CDR2 are SQVTM and ANQGSEA. Specimen: PBMCs, mostly from graft donor cells, collected 360 days after TCRalphabeta/CD19-depleted stem cell transplant. This TCR was sampled from a male patient aged 2-10 years who had a stem cell transplant for acute lymphoblastic leukemia, so the T cells may come from the graft donor. This rearrangement joins TRBV29-1 to TRBJ1-2; D is possibly TRBD1 (5 bases). This chain's CDR3 is CSAGLGPDYGYTF. The DNA for the CDR3 is TGCAGCGCCGGGTTGGGGCCCGACTATGGCTACACCTTC.